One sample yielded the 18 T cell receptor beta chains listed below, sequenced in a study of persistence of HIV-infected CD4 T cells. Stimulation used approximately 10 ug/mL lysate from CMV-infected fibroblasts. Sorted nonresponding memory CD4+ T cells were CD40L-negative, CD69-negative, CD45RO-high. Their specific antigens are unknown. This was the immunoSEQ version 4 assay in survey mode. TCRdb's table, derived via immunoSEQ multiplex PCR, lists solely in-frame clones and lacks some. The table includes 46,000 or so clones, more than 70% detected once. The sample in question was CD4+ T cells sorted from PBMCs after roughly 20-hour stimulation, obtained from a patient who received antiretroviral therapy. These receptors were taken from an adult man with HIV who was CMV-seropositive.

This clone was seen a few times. The CDR3 is CASGFSLKEGDEQFF. The CDR3 DNA reads TGTGCTAGTGGTTTTTCCCTCAAGGAGGGGGATGAGCAGTTCTTC. V usage is TRBV12-5 and J usage is TRBJ2-1; possibly TRBD1 or TRBD2 for D (6 bases each). V was cut by 3 bases and J by 8 bases, with 17 bases left in between. Germline CDR1 LGHNT, CDR2 FRNRAP. The CDR3 has 15 residues.

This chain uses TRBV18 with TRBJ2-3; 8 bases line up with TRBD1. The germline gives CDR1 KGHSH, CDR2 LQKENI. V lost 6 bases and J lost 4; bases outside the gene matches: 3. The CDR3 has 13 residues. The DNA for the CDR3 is TGTGCCAGCTCTGGACAGGGACCAGATACGCAGTATTTT. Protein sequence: CASSGQGPDTQYF.

The CDR3 DNA sequence: TGTGCCAGTAGTATTGGGCTAGCGGAAAACATTCAGTACTTC. This codes for CASSIGLAENIQYF. The chain combines TRBV19 with TRBJ2-4, with TRBD2 identical over 7 bases. Germline V CDR1 and CDR2: LNHDA, SQIVND (reference sequence). V dropped 3 bases and J dropped 5; count of bases not matched to a gene: 4. The CDR3 runs to 14 residues. Full variable domain (outside the CDR3, taken from reference TRBV19 and TRBJ2-4): DGGITQSPKYLFRKEGQNVTLSCEQNLNHDAMYWYRQDPGQGLRLIYYSQIVNDFQKGDIAEGYSVSREKKESFPLTVTSAQKNPTAFYLCASSIGLAENIQYFGAGTRLSVL.

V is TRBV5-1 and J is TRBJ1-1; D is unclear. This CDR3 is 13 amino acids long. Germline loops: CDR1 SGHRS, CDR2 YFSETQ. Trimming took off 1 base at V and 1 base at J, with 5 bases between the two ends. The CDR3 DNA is TGCGCCAGCAGCTTGTATGAGAACACTGAAGCTTTCTTT. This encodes CASSLYENTEAFF.

The chain's CDR3 is CASSVRGEGDTQYF. CDR3 DNA: TGTGCCAGCAGCGTTCGGGGAGAGGGAGATACGCAGTATTTT. This chain joins TRBV7-3 and TRBJ2-3; D possibly corresponds to TRBD2 (5 bases). CDR1 SGHTA and CDR2 FQGTGA come from the germline V gene. The CDR3 has 14 amino acids. Trimming cost V 5 bases and J 5 bases, with 14 bases left between them.

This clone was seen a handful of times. The DNA for the CDR3 is TGTGCCAGTAGCACCGACAGGGGAGCTAACTATGGCTACACCTTC. It codes for CASSTDRGANYGYTF. The chain uses TRBV19 and TRBJ1-2, with 8 bases aligning to TRBD1. The ends lost 6 bases at V and 0 bases at J; junction bases unmatched: 6. The CDR3 has 15 amino acids. The germline gives CDR1 LNHDA, CDR2 SQIVND (reference sequence).

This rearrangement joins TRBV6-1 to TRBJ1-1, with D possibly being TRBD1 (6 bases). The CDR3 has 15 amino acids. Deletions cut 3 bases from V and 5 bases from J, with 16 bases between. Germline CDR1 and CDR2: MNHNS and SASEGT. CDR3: CASSDRGHRATEAFF. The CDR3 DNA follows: TGTGCCAGCAGTGATAGGGGACATAGGGCAACTGAAGCTTTCTTT.

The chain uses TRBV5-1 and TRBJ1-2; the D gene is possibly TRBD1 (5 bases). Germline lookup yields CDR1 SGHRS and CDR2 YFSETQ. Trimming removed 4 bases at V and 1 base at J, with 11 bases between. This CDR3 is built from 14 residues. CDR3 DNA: TGCGCCAGCAGCCCCTCGGGGGGTAACTATGGCTACACCTTC. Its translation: CASSPSGGNYGYTF.

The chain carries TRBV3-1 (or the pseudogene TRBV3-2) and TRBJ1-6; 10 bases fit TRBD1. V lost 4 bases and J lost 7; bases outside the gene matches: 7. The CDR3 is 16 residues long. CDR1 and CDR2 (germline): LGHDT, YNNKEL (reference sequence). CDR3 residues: CASSPSDRGNNSPLHF. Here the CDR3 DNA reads TGTGCCAGCAGCCCATCGGACAGGGGGAACAATTCACCCCTCCACTTT.

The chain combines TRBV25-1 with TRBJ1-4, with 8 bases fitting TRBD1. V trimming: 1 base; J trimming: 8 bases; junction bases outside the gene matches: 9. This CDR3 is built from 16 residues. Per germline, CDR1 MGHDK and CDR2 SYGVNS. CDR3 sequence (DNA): TGTGCCAGCAGTGAATTGGATACAGGGGGTGAGGAAAAACTGTTTTTT. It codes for CASSELDTGGEEKLFF.

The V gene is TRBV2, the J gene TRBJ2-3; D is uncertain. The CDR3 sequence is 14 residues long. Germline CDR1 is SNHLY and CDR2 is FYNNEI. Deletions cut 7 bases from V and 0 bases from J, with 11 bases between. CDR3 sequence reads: CASITLASTDTQYF. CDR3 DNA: TGTGCCAGCATCACGTTAGCTAGCACAGATACGCAGTATTTT.

CDR3: CASSLVVSSGREQYF. CDR3 DNA: TGTGCCAGCAGCTTAGTAGTCTCTAGCGGGAGGGAGCAGTACTTC. V gene TRBV7-9 combines with J gene TRBJ2-7, with 11 bases aligning to TRBD2. Germline CDR1 is SEHNR and CDR2 is FQNEAQ (reference sequence). The CDR3 contains 15 residues. The J segment lost 7 bases and the V segment lost 1 base, leaving 6 bases of the junction unmatched.

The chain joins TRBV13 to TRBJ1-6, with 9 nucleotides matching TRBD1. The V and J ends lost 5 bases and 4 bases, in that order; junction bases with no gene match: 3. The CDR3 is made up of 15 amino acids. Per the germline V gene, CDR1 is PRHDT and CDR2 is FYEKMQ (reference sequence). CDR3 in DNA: TGTGCCAGCAGCATTGGGACAGGGTATAATTCACCCCTCCACTTT. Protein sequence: CASSIGTGYNSPLHF.

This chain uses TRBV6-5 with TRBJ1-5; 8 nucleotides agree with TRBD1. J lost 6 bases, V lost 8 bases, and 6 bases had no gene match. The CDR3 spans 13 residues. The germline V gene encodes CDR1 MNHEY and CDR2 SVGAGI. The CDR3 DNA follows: TGTGCCAGCGAGACAGGGGACAGTCAGCCCCAGCATTTT. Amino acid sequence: CASETGDSQPQHF.

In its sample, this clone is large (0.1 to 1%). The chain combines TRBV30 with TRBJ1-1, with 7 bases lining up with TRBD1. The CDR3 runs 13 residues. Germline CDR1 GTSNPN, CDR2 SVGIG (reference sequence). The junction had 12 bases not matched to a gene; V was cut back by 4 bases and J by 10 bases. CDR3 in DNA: TGTGCCTGGAACCGACAGGGCGGACAGAGAGCTTTCTTT. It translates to CAWNRQGGQRAFF. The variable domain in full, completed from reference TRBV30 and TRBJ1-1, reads SQTIHQWPATLVQPVGSPLSLECTVEGTSNPNLYWYRQAAGRGLQLLFYSVGIGQISSEVPQNLSASRPQDRQFILSSKKLLLSDSGFYLCAWNRQGGQRAFFGQGTRLTVV.

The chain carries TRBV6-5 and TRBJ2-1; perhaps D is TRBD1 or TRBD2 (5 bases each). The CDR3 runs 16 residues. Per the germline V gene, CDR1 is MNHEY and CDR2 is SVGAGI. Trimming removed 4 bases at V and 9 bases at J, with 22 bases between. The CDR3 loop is CASSSLAGSLGGEQFF. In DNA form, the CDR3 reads TGTGCCAGCAGTTCTCTGGCGGGTTCCCTTGGGGGTGAGCAGTTCTTC.

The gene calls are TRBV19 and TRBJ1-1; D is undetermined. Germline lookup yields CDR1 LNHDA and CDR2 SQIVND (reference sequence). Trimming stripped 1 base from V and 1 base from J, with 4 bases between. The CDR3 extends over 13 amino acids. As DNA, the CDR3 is TGTGCCAGTAGTATAGGTGCGAACACTGAAGCTTTCTTT. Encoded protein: CASSIGANTEAFF.

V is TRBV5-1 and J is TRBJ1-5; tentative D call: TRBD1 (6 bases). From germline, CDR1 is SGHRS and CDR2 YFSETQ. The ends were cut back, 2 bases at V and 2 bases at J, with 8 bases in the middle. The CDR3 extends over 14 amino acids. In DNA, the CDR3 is TGCGCCAGCAGCTTCCGACAGGGCAATCAGCCCCAGCATTTT. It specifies CASSFRQGNQPQHF.